These T cell receptor beta chains were read from a single sample in a study of pediatric ulcerative colitis. Clones were read by immunoSEQ multiplex PCR, and TCRdb kept only the in-frame ones, dropping some. Of fewer than 30,000 clones in the sample, over 65% were seen once. The specimen was gut tissue. The receptors originated from a boy aged 10-17 years with severe ulcerative colitis. Both conserved end residues are trimmed from each CDR3.

V gene	J gene	CDR3 protein
TRBV9	TRBJ1-2	ASSAEGGGYT
TRBV11-2	TRBJ1-1	ASSKIDASVTEAF
TRBV6-5	TRBJ2-7	ASSPTGEGEQY
TRBV7-9	TRBJ2-1	ASSGDSYNEQF
TRBV7-2	TRBJ2-1	ASSFLTSGRLQF
TRBV7-2	TRBJ1-4	ASSRQINEKLF
TRBV6-1	TRBJ2-5	ASSEAEKETQY
TRBV27	TRBJ2-6	ASTDFGGATGANVLT
TRBV5-4	TRBJ2-1	ASSQPGQGRDEQF
TRBV21-1	TRBJ2-2	ASSKWDTKPFNKHRGAV
TRBV7-2	TRBJ1-2	ASSLAVGKNYGYT
TRBV5-6	TRBJ1-1	ASSSDHTEAF
TRBV28	TRBJ1-1	ASSFLHMNTEAF
TRBV6-4	TRBJ2-5	ASSDSINSGRAEETQY
TRBV7-2	TRBJ2-7	ASSLEASGRSYEQY
TRBV5-1	TRBJ2-7	ASSTGQVPYEQY
TRBV30	TRBJ1-2	AWSYGQALNYGYT
TRBV2	TRBJ1-1	ASSDQGGMRTEAF
TRBV6-5	TRBJ1-3	ASGTSGYGTIY
TRBV6-1	TRBJ1-3	ASSPDPGSGNTIY
TRBV25-1	TRBJ1-2	ASSESQGFSSGYT